The TCR beta chain described here comes from a study of OX40 agonist ivuxolimab in advanced cancers. Whole-study findings and limits: Averaging showed that CD8+ T cells had more expanded clones than CD4+ did. Antigen specificity remained undetermined for the expanded peripheral T cells.

At cycle 4 day 1, cycle 7 day 1, and baseline, blood was sampled. Assay: immunoSEQ multiplex PCR; the TCRdb copy retains only in-frame clones and omits some. The table lists around 25,000 clones, about 83% of them singletons. As concerns this clone: No antigen is known for it.

The source material was CD4+ or CD8+ T cells sorted from blood, sampled in a trial of the OX40 agonist ivuxolimab. The clonotype was recovered from an adult with an advanced solid tumor such as melanoma, head and neck, liver or kidney cancer.

CDR3 in amino acids: CASSQDPALNTEAFF. The CDR3 DNA sequence: TGCGCCAGCAGCCAAGACCCAGCCCTGAACACTGAAGCTTTCTTT. The chain links TRBV4-3 to TRBJ1-1, with D hard to call. The V end was cut by 0 bases, the J end by 0 bases, with 8 bases between. The V gene's germline CDR1 is LGHNA and CDR2 YSLEER. This CDR3 contains 15 residues.